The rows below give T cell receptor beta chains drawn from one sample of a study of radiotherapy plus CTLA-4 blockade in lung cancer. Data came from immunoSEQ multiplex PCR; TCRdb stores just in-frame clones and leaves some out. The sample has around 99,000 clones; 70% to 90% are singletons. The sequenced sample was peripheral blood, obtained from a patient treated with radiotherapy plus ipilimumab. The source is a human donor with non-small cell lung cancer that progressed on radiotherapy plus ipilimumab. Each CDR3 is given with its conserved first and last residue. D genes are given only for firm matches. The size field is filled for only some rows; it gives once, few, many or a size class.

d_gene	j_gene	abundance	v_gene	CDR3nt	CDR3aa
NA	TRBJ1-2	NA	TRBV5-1	TGCGCCAGCAGCCCGGACAACTATGGCTACACCTTC	CASSPDNYGYTF
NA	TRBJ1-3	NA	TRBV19	TGTGCCAGTACCAATTTCGGGGGGGACTCTGGAAACACCATATATTTT	CASTNFGGDSGNTIYF
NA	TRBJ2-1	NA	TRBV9	TGTGCCAGCAGCGTAGCGTCGGGAGGGGGCGATGAGCAGTTCTTC	CASSVASGGGDEQFF
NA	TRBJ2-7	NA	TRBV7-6	TGTGCCTCTTCAAACACAGCAACCTACGAGCAGTACTTC	CASSNTATYEQYF
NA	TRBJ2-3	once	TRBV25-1	TGTGCCAGCAGTGCTGATACGCAGTATTTT	CASSADTQYF
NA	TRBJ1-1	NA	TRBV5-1	TGCGCCAGCACCAATATGGCGGGAGATAACACTGAAGCTTTCTTT	CASTNMAGDNTEAFF
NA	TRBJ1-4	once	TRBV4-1	TGCGCCAGCAGCCAATCAGGGGTGACTAATGAAAAACTGTTTTTT	CASSQSGVTNEKLFF
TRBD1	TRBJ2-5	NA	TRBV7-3	TGTGCCAGCAGCCGGGGACAGGGAGAGACCCAGTACTTC	CASSRGQGETQYF
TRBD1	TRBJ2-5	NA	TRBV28	TGTGCCAGCAGTCCATGGACAGGGAAAGAGACCCAGTACTTC	CASSPWTGKETQYF
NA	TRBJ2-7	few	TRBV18	TGTGCCAGCTCTCGAGGGGCGCAGACCTACGAGCAGTACTTC	CASSRGAQTYEQYF
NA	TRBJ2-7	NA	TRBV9	TGTGCCAGTGGGGGAGGAGCTTCCTACGAGCAGTACTTC	CASGGGASYEQYF
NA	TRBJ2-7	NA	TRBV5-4	TGTGCCAGCAGCTTGGTACAGAATAACGAGCAGTACTTC	CASSLVQNNEQYF
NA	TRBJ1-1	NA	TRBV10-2	TGCGCCAGCAGTGGGGTGGTGAACACTGAAGCTTTCTTT	CASSGVVNTEAFF
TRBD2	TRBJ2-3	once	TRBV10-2	TGCGCCAGCATTACTGGACTAGTTGCAGATACGCAGTATTTT	CASITGLVADTQYF
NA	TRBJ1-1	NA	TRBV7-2	TGTGCCAGCAGCTTAGGCCCACTGTACAGTAACCAAGCTTTCTTT	CASSLGPLYSNQAFF
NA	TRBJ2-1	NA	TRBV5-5	TGTGCCAGCAGCTGGACTCATAACTCCTACAATGAGCAGTTCTTC	CASSWTHNSYNEQFF
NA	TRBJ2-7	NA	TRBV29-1	TGCAGCGTTTCGTCTGTGGGGGGTATTGACTACGAGCAGTACTTC	CSVSSVGGIDYEQYF
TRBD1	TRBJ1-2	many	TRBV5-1	TGCGCCAGCAGCTTGGCACAGGGGGCAGGGGGCTACACCTTC	CASSLAQGAGGYTF
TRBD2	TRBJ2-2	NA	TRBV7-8	TGTGCCAGCAGCCCCAGGAGGGTAGCGGGAGGGCGGGGCACCGGGGAGCTGTTTTTT	CASSPRRVAGGRGTGELFF
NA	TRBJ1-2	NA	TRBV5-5	TGTGCCAGCAGCTTGGACCTTGAGGGCTACACCTTC	CASSLDLEGYTF
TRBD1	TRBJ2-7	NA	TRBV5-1	TGCGCCAGCAGCCTCGACAGGGGCAACGAGCAGTACTTC	CASSLDRGNEQYF
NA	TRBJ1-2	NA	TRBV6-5	TGTGCCAGCAGTTACCTGGGCGGTTCTAACTATGGCTACACCTTC	CASSYLGGSNYGYTF
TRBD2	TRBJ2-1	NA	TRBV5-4	TGTGCCAGCAGATCGACTAGCGCTTCCTACAATGAGCAGTTCTTC	CASRSTSASYNEQFF
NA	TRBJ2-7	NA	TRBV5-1	TGCGCCAGCAGCTTGGAAGTGGGGACTCACTGCGAGCAGTACTTC	CASSLEVGTHCEQYF
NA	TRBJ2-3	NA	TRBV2	TGTGCCAGCAGTGTGAACAGTCCACCCACAGATACGCAGTATTTT	CASSVNSPPTDTQYF
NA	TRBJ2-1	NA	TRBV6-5	TGTGCCAGCAGTCAGAGGCCCAATGAGCAGTTCTTC	CASSQRPNEQFF
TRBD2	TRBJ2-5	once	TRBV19	TGTGCCAGTACAGACCGGGGCGGGAGAGGCGAGACCCAGTACTTC	CASTDRGGRGETQYF
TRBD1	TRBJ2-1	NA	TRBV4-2	TGTGCCAGCAGCCAAGATCTGGGACAGGGGTCCTACAATGAGCAGTTCTTC	CASSQDLGQGSYNEQFF